The 29 T cell receptor beta chains presented below share a single source sample, sequenced in a study of glioma-infiltrating T cells after dendritic cell vaccination (dated by TCRdb to about 2016). To prepare the library, the immunoSEQ multiplex PCR assay was applied. TCRdb holds this immuneACCESS table with in-frame rearrangements only. Some clones are missing; in checked studies, unresolved V genes explain under half, and the rest has no known cause. The table for this sample lists 90,000 to 95,000 clones; roughly 77% of them were counted only once. 2% to 2.5% of the sample goes to the ten largest clones. The time point label on this specimen signifies: after dendritic cell vaccination, including at tumor progression/relapse. Specimen: blood, collected after dendritic cell vaccination. These receptors were taken from a human donor with glioblastoma.

This chain links TRBV5-1 with TRBJ2-4, with 8 bases matching TRBD2. The J segment lost 2 bases and the V segment lost 3 bases, leaving 7 bases of the junction unmatched. The V gene's germline CDR1 is SGHRS and CDR2 YFSETQ. The CDR3 sequence is 16 residues long. The CDR3, as DNA: TGCGCCAGCAGCTCCGCGGGGGGTGGAACCAAAAACATTCAGTACTTC. This codes for CASSSAGGGTKNIQYF. The full variable domain, completed using reference TRBV5-1 and TRBJ2-4, is KAGVTQTPRYLIKTRGQQVTLSCSPISGHRSVSWYQQTPGQGLQFLFEYFSETQRNKGNFPGRFSGRQFSNSRSEMNVSTLELGDSALYLCASSSAGGGTKNIQYFGAGTRLSVL.

The chain carries TRBV27 and TRBJ2-1; a weak D match, TRBD2 (6 bases). This CDR3 contains 14 residues. Germline CDR1 MNHEY, CDR2 SMNVEV (reference sequence). With 2 bases removed from V and 6 bases from J, the gap between germline ends came to 11 bases. In nucleotides, the CDR3 is TGTGCCAGCAGTTTAAGCACAGCGGGCAATGAGCAGTTCTTC. It translates to CASSLSTAGNEQFF.

The chain links TRBV4-2 to TRBJ2-1; 11 bases are shared with TRBD2. CDR1 is LGHNA and CDR2 is YNFKEQ in the germline V gene. The CDR3 extends over 16 amino acids. The V segment lost 3 bases and the J segment 3 bases; nucleotides outside the gene matches: 4. CDR3 in amino acids: CASSQEGLAGYNEQFF. The CDR3 nucleotides are TGTGCCAGCAGCCAGGAAGGACTAGCGGGCTACAATGAGCAGTTCTTC.

For the CDR3, the DNA is TGTGCCAGCAGCGAGACATTTAATCAGCCCCAGCATTTT. Encoded protein: CASSETFNQPQHF. The chain links TRBV7-2 to TRBJ1-5, with D hard to call. This CDR3 region has 13 residues. Trimming shortened V by 5 bases and J by 4 bases, and 9 bases separated the two germline ends. From germline, CDR1 is SGHTA and CDR2 FQGNSA.

The chain employs TRBV29-1 and TRBJ2-2; D is possibly TRBD2 (7 bases). This CDR3 comprises 15 residues. Germline lookup yields CDR1 SQVTM and CDR2 ANQGSEA. Trimming removed 3 bases from V and 1 base from J, with 12 bases in between. The CDR3 DNA reads as TGCAGCGTTGACCCCGGGGGGCTGAACACCGGGGAGCTGTTTTTT. Amino acid sequence: CSVDPGGLNTGELFF.

The chain is built from TRBV5-1 and TRBJ1-5, with D perhaps TRBD1 (5 bases). The length of the CDR3 is 14 residues. From germline, CDR1 is SGHRS and CDR2 YFSETQ. The V end lost 0 bases, the J end lost 6 bases, and 10 bases lay between the germline ends. CDR3 in amino acids: CASSLEGAGQPQHF. DNA of the CDR3: TGCGCCAGCAGCTTGGAAGGGGCTGGTCAGCCCCAGCATTTT.

V is TRBV7-9 and J is TRBJ2-5; 8 nucleotides match TRBD1. The CDR3 has 15 residues. V was clipped by 0 bases and J by 5 bases; unmatched bases: 5. Germline CDR1 SEHNR, CDR2 FQNEAQ (reference sequence). The CDR3 DNA reads TGTGCCAGCAGCTTAGCAGCAGGGGGCAGGGAGACCCAGTACTTC. This encodes CASSLAAGGRETQYF.

The chain carries TRBV5-6 and TRBJ2-3, with 7 bases that match TRBD1. Trimming took 0 bases from V and 2 from J; bases not matched to a gene: 3. The CDR3 totals 15 residues. Germline CDR1 and CDR2: SGHDT and YYEEEE. CDR3 residues: CASSLDRGLTDTQYF. The DNA of the CDR3 is TGTGCCAGCAGCTTGGACAGGGGCCTCACAGATACGCAGTATTTT.

This sequence joins TRBV4-2 and TRBJ1-2; TRBD1 matches 12 bases. The V and J ends lost 4 bases and 7 bases, in that order; junction bases with no gene match: 4. Germline assignment: CDR1 LGHNA and CDR2 YNFKEQ. CDR3 length: 14 amino acids. The CDR3 loop is CASSPGQGARGYTF. DNA for the CDR3: TGTGCCAGCAGCCCGGGACAGGGGGCGCGTGGCTACACCTTC.

The chain is built from TRBV5-8 and TRBJ1-5; TRBD1 matches 8 bases. The CDR3 runs to 15 residues. Germline CDR1 SGHTS, CDR2 YDEGEE. V lost 4 bases and J lost 7; bases outside the gene matches: 10. The CDR3 DNA reads TGTGCCAGCAGCACCGACGGACAGGGACGCCAGCCCCAGCATTTT. This sequence encodes CASSTDGQGRQPQHF.

The chain recombines TRBV7-8 with TRBJ2-7, with unresolved D. CDR3 length: 13 amino acids. V lost 4 bases, J lost 4 bases, and 11 bases lay in between. Germline V CDR1 and CDR2: SGHVS, FQNEAQ. CDR3 nucleotides: TGTGCCAGCAGCTGGCTCGCTCATTACGAGCAGTACTTC. It yields the protein CASSWLAHYEQYF. The full variable domain, rest sourced from reference TRBV7-8 and TRBJ2-7, is GAGVSQSPRYKVAKRGQDVALRCDPISGHVSLFWYQQALGQGPEFLTYFQNEAQLDKSGLPSDRFFAERPEGSVSTLKIQRTQQEDSAVYLCASSWLAHYEQYFGPGTRLTVT.

The rearrangement uses TRBV25-1 and TRBJ1-3; perhaps TRBD1 as D (6 bases). The germline V and J ends were trimmed by 0 bases and 2 bases, with 8 bases remaining between them. Germline V lookup: CDR1 MGHDK, CDR2 SYGVNS. The CDR3 has 15 amino acids. The CDR3 is CASSEYTGTGNTIYF. Here the CDR3 DNA reads TGTGCCAGCAGTGAATACACAGGGACTGGAAACACCATATATTTT. Variable domain in full (rest from reference TRBV25-1 and TRBJ1-3): EADIYQTPRYLVIGTGKKITLECSQTMGHDKMYWYQQDPGMELHLIHYSYGVNSTEKGDLSSESTVSRIRTEHFPLTLESARPSHTSQYLCASSEYTGTGNTIYFGEGSWLTVV.

The chain is built from TRBV29-1 and TRBJ1-1; D remains ambiguous. The V and J ends lost 0 bases and 4 bases respectively, with 9 bases between them. The V gene's germline CDR1 is SQVTM and CDR2 ANQGSEA. This CDR3 is 13 amino acids long. The CDR3 here is CSVEDWSGTEAFF. CDR3 nucleotides: TGCAGCGTTGAAGATTGGAGTGGCACTGAAGCTTTCTTT.

This clone was found a few times. This sequence joins TRBV18 and TRBJ2-7; TRBD1 matches 8 bases. CDR3 size: 13 residues. Losses at the gene ends were 6 bases for V and 2 bases for J; bases not matched to a gene: 3. Germline loops: CDR1 KGHSH, CDR2 LQKENI. DNA for the CDR3: TGTGCCAGCTCCCAGGGGGCCACCTACGAGCAGTACGTC. The encoded protein is CASSQGATYEQYV.

The chain combines TRBV28 with TRBJ1-2; perhaps TRBD1 as D (5 bases). Germline V gene data show CDR1 as MDHEN and CDR2 as SYDVKM. V was shortened by 1 base and J by 11 bases, with 14 bases between the two germline ends. CDR3 length equals 13 residues. The CDR3 spells CASSLSRQGWYTF. The CDR3 bases are TGTGCCAGCAGTTTATCGCGGCAGGGTTGGTACACCTTC.

The chain couples TRBV29-1 to TRBJ2-5, with D perhaps TRBD2 (6 bases). The length of the CDR3 is 12 residues. Germline assignment: CDR1 SQVTM and CDR2 ANQGSEA. The germline V and J ends were trimmed by 7 bases and 3 bases, with 12 bases remaining between them. Written as DNA, the CDR3 is TGCAGCGCCCTGACTAGGGAAGAGACCCAGTACTTC. It translates to CSALTREETQYF.

This rearrangement joins TRBV6-1 to TRBJ2-7; 9 bases agree with TRBD1. This CDR3 has 14 residues. Germline V gene sequence: CDR1 MNHNS, CDR2 SASEGT. The V segment lost 4 bases and the J segment 5 bases; nucleotides outside the gene matches: 6. In DNA form, the CDR3 reads TGTGCCAGCAGTGGGTGGGACAGGGAGCACGAGCAGTACTTC. Translation gives CASSGWDREHEQYF.

The rearrangement joins TRBV5-1 to TRBJ1-1; 12 nucleotides align to TRBD1. Germline-derived CDR1 and CDR2 are SGHRS and YFSETQ. CDR3 size: 15 residues. Germline trimming cut 4 bases from V and 5 bases from J; bases unmatched to any gene: 6. For the CDR3, the DNA is TGCGCCAGCAGCCCGGGACAGGGGGCACGTACTGAAGCTTTCTTT. Amino acids: CASSPGQGARTEAFF.

This rearrangement joins TRBV7-5 to TRBJ2-7; the D call TRBD2 from the table was never checked on the DNA. TRBV7-5 is designated a pseudogene. CDR3 length: 14 residues. The CDR3 loop reads CARSLEGSPGEQYV. DNA for the CDR3: TGTGCCAGAAGCTTAGAGGGCTCGCCTGGGGAGCAGTACGTC.

V is TRBV6-5 and J is TRBJ2-7; 8 positions match TRBD1. Germline CDR1 reads MNHEY; CDR2 reads SVGAGI. Losses at the gene ends were 7 bases for V and 3 bases for J; bases not matched to a gene: 11. This CDR3 is built from 15 residues. Written as DNA, the CDR3 is TGTGCCAGCAAGGACAGGGTCTCGGAAAGCTACGAGCAGTACTTC. The encoded protein is CASKDRVSESYEQYF.

This chain links TRBV7-9 with TRBJ1-6; no firm D call. V lost 5 bases and J 6 bases, leaving 11 bases between the germline ends. Germline assignment: CDR1 SEHNR and CDR2 FQNEAQ (reference sequence). The CDR3 is 14 amino acids. CDR3 in DNA: TGTGCCAGCAGCCCTACGTTTCCTAATTCACCCCTCCACTTT. Encoded protein: CASSPTFPNSPLHF.

The CDR3 DNA follows: TGTGCCAGTAGTAAGCGGGCTTCGCAAGAGACCCAGTACTTC. Translating it yields CASSKRASQETQYF. The V and J genes are TRBV19 and TRBJ2-5; tentative D call: TRBD2 (6 bases). The V gene lost 4 bases and the J gene lost 2 bases, with 11 bases spanning the gap. The CDR3 totals 14 residues. Germline values: CDR1 LNHDA, CDR2 SQIVND (reference sequence).

This clone occurred once. The chain combines TRBV2 with TRBJ2-3; D is undetermined. The V and J ends lost 5 bases and 5 bases respectively, with 11 bases between them. The CDR3 runs 13 residues. The germline V gene has CDR1 SNHLY and CDR2 FYNNEI. DNA for the CDR3: TGTGCCAGCAGTTTCCGGGTCGGAGATACGCAGTATTTT. Translating gives CASSFRVGDTQYF.

J is TRBJ1-1 and V is TRBV12-5, with 7 bases identical to TRBD1. The length of the CDR3 is 13 residues. Germline V gene data show CDR1 as LGHNT and CDR2 as FRNRAP. J gave up 11 bases and V 0 bases, and 6 bases lay outside the gene matches. The CDR3 DNA reads TGTGCTAGTGGTTTGGTCAGGGGGTACGTTGCTTTCTTT. It codes for CASGLVRGYVAFF. The whole variable domain, filled in from reference TRBV12-5 and TRBJ1-1, reads DARVTQTPRHKVTEMGQEVTMRCQPILGHNTVFWYRQTMMQGLELLAYFRNRAPLDDSGMPKDRFSAEMPDATLATLKIQPSEPRDSAVYFCASGLVRGYVAFFGQGTRLTVV.

The V and J genes are TRBV5-1 and TRBJ2-1; 9 bases match TRBD1. CDR1 is SGHRS and CDR2 is YFSETQ in the germline V gene. Trimming at V came to 8 bases and at J to 6 bases, leaving 9 bases not matched to a gene. The CDR3 contains 14 residues. The CDR3 nucleotides read TGCGCCAGTAGGGGAGGGACAGGGAGCAATGAGCAGTTCTTC. Residues: CASRGGTGSNEQFF.

This chain connects TRBV19 to TRBJ1-2; the match to TRBD1 covers 7 bases. Per the germline V gene, CDR1 is LNHDA and CDR2 is SQIVND (reference sequence). The CDR3 contains 14 residues. After removal of 3 bases from V and 5 bases from J, the junction contained 6 bases not matched to a gene. The CDR3 DNA sequence: TGTGCCAGTAGTATGCGGGACAGCTTATATGGCTACACCTTC. Translated, it gives CASSMRDSLYGYTF.

The J gene is TRBJ1-4, the V gene TRBV25-1, with D possibly TRBD1 on 6 matching bases. The CDR3 covers 15 residues. Deletions cut 1 base from V and 5 bases from J, with 11 bases between. The germline V gene has CDR1 MGHDK and CDR2 SYGVNS. CDR3 bases: TGTGCCAGCAGTGAATTTAGGCAGGGGAATGAAAAACTGTTTTTT. Translating it yields CASSEFRQGNEKLFF.

The rearrangement links TRBV6-1 to TRBJ2-6; the D gene is possibly TRBD1 (5 bases). Per the germline V gene, CDR1 is MNHNS and CDR2 is SASEGT. V lost 1 base, J lost 4 bases, and 14 bases lay in between. The CDR3 loop spans 17 amino acids. CDR3 sequence: CASSEEKRGPGANVLTF. CDR3 DNA sequence: TGTGCCAGCAGTGAAGAAAAAAGGGGCCCGGGGGCCAACGTCCTGACTTTC.

This chain joins TRBV7-2 and TRBJ2-3; D remains unclear. Trimming took 5 bases from V and 0 from J, leaving 12 bases between them. Germline V CDR1 and CDR2: SGHTA, FQGNSA. There are 15 residues in the CDR3. The CDR3 region is CASSHSLLSTDTQYF. The CDR3 DNA follows: TGTGCCAGCAGCCATAGCCTTCTTAGCACAGATACGCAGTATTTT.